This T cell receptor beta chain was sequenced for a study of Graves' ophthalmopathy and Graves' hyperthyroidism. RNA transcripts served as template for amplifying TCR beta CDR3 sequences. Scientists carried out first-round RT-PCR using HTBI primers and then a second-round multiplex PCR. TCRdb used MiXCR to reprocess the multiplex PCR reads, holding one entry per CDR3 protein. The table includes about 400,000 distinct CDR3 sequences, over 20% detected once. The V gene lost 8 bases and the J gene lost 1 base, with 11 bases spanning the gap. The CDR3 is 13 residues long. The germline V gene encodes CDR1 MNHNS and CDR2 SASEGT. Findings and limits, study-wide: Ophthalmopathy progression was predicted with roughly 68% sensitivity and roughly 72% specificity.

Comments on this clonotype: The antigen is unknown.

This chain joins TRBV6-1 and TRBJ1-1; D gene ambiguous. The sequence came from a woman under 30 with stable Graves' hyperthyroidism. Sequencing used peripheral blood. CDR3 sequence: CASVKLTNTEAFF. CDR3 DNA: TGTGCCAGCGTGAAACTCACGAACACTGAAGCTTTCTTT.